This T cell receptor beta chain was recovered during a study of vaccination effects on CD4 cells after COVID-19. About the research overall: The study obtained samples from two convalescent patients 16 days and one week before vaccination.

Peptide-pool stimulation followed by sequencing identified expanded antigen-specific CD4+ clonotypes in the ViraFEST assay. Investigators separated out CD4+ T cells once about 10 days of culture had passed. The person had a PCR-confirmed SARS-CoV-2 infection during March to December 2020. To note about this clone: Its antigen is unidentified.

Deletions cut 5 bases from V and 1 base from J, with 12 bases between. CDR1 and CDR2 from the germline V gene are KGHSH and LQKENI. The CDR3 loop spans 14 amino acids. Here immunoSEQ multiplex PCR was the method, and the copy in TCRdb shows in-frame clones only, minus some. The table has tens of thousands of clones, 70% to 80% seen once. The TCR sequence derives from a human donor who had a prior SARS-CoV-2 infection. The input for sequencing was CD4+ T cells from PBMCs cultured with HCoV-NL63 spike peptides, taken before COVID-19 vaccination. The chain links TRBV18 to TRBJ2-7; D possibly corresponds to TRBD2 (6 bases). The CDR3 region is CASSTGRGSYEQYF. CDR3 in DNA: TGTGCCAGCTCAACCGGGAGAGGTTCCTACGAGCAGTACTTC.